The 21 T cell receptor beta chains in this list originate from one sample, sequenced in a study of monozygotic twins with inflammatory bowel disease. TCRdb re-called the 5' RACE reads and shows each CDR3 protein once, DNA omitted. This sample's table has roughly 90,000 distinct CDR3 sequences. The sequencing input was blood. Receptor source: a human donor with ulcerative colitis or Crohn's disease, or a healthy co-twin of an affected twin (not recorded which).

The V and J genes are TRBV5-1 and TRBJ1-3. From germline, CDR1 is SGHRS and CDR2 YFSETQ. This CDR3 is built from 13 residues. The CDR3 loop reads CASRENSGNTIYF.

This rearrangement joins TRBV2 to TRBJ2-7; TCRdb indicates TRBD1, and absent DNA this call remains unverified. Looked up from germline, CDR1 is SNHLY and CDR2 is FYNNEI. The CDR3 totals 13 residues. Here the CDR3 reads CASRRLGGLEQYF.

This chain connects TRBV5-1 to TRBJ2-5; TCRdb outputs TRBD1, but without DNA this stays unchecked. CDR3 length: 15 residues. Germline CDR1 is SGHRS and CDR2 is YFSETQ. The CDR3 is CASSWATGIEETQYF.

The J gene is TRBJ2-1, the V gene TRBV7-2; with no DNA, the TCRdb D assignment of TRBD2 cannot be verified. Germline CDR1 reads SGHTA; CDR2 reads FQGNSA. This CDR3 is 16 amino acids long. This CDR3 is CASSLVGLAGGREQFF.

The CDR3 spells CASSQDGTGDGTQFF. V gene TRBV3-1 combines with J gene TRBJ2-1; TCRdb returns TRBD1, unconfirmable since there is no DNA. The germline V gene encodes CDR1 LGHDT and CDR2 YNNKEL (reference sequence). The CDR3 extends over 15 amino acids.

This chain links TRBV20-1 with TRBJ1-4. Germline CDR1 is DFQATT and CDR2 is SNEGSKA (reference sequence). CDR3 length: 13 amino acids. The CDR3 sequence is CSARSLVREKLFF.

The chain links TRBV3-1 to TRBJ1-1; TCRdb designates TRBD1, a call that cannot be tested without DNA. This CDR3 is built from 14 residues. The germline CDR1 and CDR2 sequences are LGHDT and YNNKEL (reference sequence). The CDR3 spells CASSQAGQGSEAFF.

This sequence joins TRBV27 and TRBJ2-3; TCRdb outputs TRBD1, but without DNA this stays unchecked. The CDR3 sequence is 17 residues long. Germline CDR1 MNHEY, CDR2 SMNVEV (reference sequence). The CDR3 loop reads CASSPQWKGGLKDTQYF.

The chain links TRBV20-1 to TRBJ1-2; as DNA is missing, the TRBD1 call by TCRdb cannot be tested. Looked up from germline, CDR1 is DFQATT and CDR2 is SNEGSKA (reference sequence). This CDR3 is built from 13 residues. The CDR3 reads CSARMPGANGYTF.

The J gene is TRBJ1-1, the V gene TRBV5-1; TCRdb outputs TRBD1, but without DNA this stays unchecked. The CDR3 sequence is 15 residues long. Per germline, CDR1 SGHRS and CDR2 YFSETQ. CDR3 amino acids: CASSGGQGTNTEAFF.

V and J are TRBV6-1 and TRBJ1-5. CDR3 length: 15 residues. CDR1 MNHNS and CDR2 SASEGT come from the germline V gene. The CDR3 is CASSRLTAFNQPQHF.

The rearrangement joins TRBV18 to TRBJ2-1; TCRdb names TRBD1, which stays unverified in the absence of DNA. The CDR3 sequence is 12 residues long. Germline V gene sequence: CDR1 KGHSH, CDR2 LQKENI. The CDR3 sequence: CASSPDARGQFF. The complete variable domain, with remaining parts taken from reference TRBV18 and TRBJ2-1, reads NAGVMQNPRHLVRRRGQEARLRCSPMKGHSHVYWYRQLPEEGLKFMVYLQKENIIDESGMPKERFSAEFPKEGPSILRIQQVVRGDSAAYFCASSPDARGQFFGPGTRLTVL.

The gene calls are TRBV6-1 and TRBJ2-7. Germline V gene data show CDR1 as MNHNS and CDR2 as SASEGT. The CDR3 sequence is 11 residues long. CDR3 sequence reads: CASSERYEQYF.

V is TRBV3-1 and J is TRBJ1-5. This CDR3 has 12 amino acids. Germline CDR1 is LGHDT and CDR2 is YNNKEL (reference sequence). Here the CDR3 reads CASSQRDQPQHF.

The J gene is TRBJ1-3, the V gene TRBV5-4; TCRdb outputs TRBD1, but without DNA this stays unchecked. Germline CDR1 reads SGHNT; CDR2 reads YYREEE (reference sequence). The CDR3 covers 14 residues. The CDR3 is CASSFTGDGNTIYF.

The chain recombines TRBV19 with TRBJ1-5. The CDR3 is 12 amino acids. Germline CDR1 LNHDA, CDR2 SQIVND (reference sequence). The CDR3 region is CASSWVNQPQHF.

The CDR3 reads CASSRQGTGIEKLFF. The chain recombines TRBV19 with TRBJ1-4; the D call of TRBD1 rests on TCRdb alone, since no DNA is present to check it. The CDR3 loop spans 15 amino acids. Germline lookup yields CDR1 LNHDA and CDR2 SQIVND (reference sequence).

The J gene is TRBJ2-7, the V gene TRBV5-1. The CDR3 length is 15 residues. From germline, CDR1 is SGHRS and CDR2 YFSETQ. The CDR3 reads CASSLGGEGPYEQYF.

The chain links TRBV20-1 to TRBJ2-3; there is no DNA to check the TCRdb D call of TRBD2. In germline, CDR1 is DFQATT, CDR2 SNEGSKA (reference sequence). The CDR3 has 14 residues. CDR3 amino acids: CSARRAEGPYTQYF.

V is TRBV20-1 and J is TRBJ1-2. The length of the CDR3 is 12 residues. The germline V gene encodes CDR1 DFQATT and CDR2 SNEGSKA (reference sequence). The CDR3 sequence: CGGREGLFSYTF.

This chain joins TRBV11-1 and TRBJ2-3; TCRdb outputs TRBD1, but without DNA this stays unchecked. Germline CDR1 and CDR2: SGHAT and FQDESV (reference sequence). The CDR3 spans 18 residues. The chain's CDR3 is CASSSQIDRGGRSNTQYF.